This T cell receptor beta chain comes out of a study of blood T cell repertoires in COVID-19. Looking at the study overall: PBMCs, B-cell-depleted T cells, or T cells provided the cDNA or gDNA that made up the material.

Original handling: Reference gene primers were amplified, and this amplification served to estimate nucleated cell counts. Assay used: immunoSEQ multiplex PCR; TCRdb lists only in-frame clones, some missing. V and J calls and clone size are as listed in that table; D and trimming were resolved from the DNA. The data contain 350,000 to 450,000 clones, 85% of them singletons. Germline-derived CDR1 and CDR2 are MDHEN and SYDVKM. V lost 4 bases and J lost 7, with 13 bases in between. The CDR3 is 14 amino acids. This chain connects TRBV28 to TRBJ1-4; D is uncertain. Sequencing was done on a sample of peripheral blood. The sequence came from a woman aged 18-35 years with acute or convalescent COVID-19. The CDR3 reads CASSSGLLGEKLFF. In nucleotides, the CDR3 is TGTGCCAGCAGTTCTGGTCTTCTCGGTGAAAAACTGTTTTTT.